This TCR beta chain came from a study of T cell responses to AZD1222 COVID-19 vaccine. Findings and limits, study-wide: Sampled repertoires all dated from after the peak T cell response. Nearly half of spike-specific TCRs reportedly target unmutated variant regions. Clonal diversity was possibly underestimated; the donors were predominantly white British and more often female. Spike regions recognized by vaccine-associated CD4 TCRs spanned the protein, led by 160-218 and 743-854.

Trimming removed 4 bases at V and 1 base at J, with 11 bases between. From germline, CDR1 is SGHTA and CDR2 FQGNSA. The CDR3 contains 14 residues. The protocol was immunoSEQ multiplex PCR, while the TCRdb copy is restricted to in-frame clones and leaves out a portion. Among fewer than 140,000 clones listed, 75% to 90% were seen once. As regards this clone: Its specificity is unknown.

V gene TRBV7-2 combines with J gene TRBJ2-7, with D possibly being TRBD1 (5 bases). The receptor comes from an adult in good health. The sample consisted of peripheral blood, taken on day 0 of AZD1222 vaccination. The chain's CDR3 is CASSSRQRSYEQYF. The CDR3 region has the DNA TGTGCCAGCAGCTCCCGACAGCGATCCTACGAGCAGTACTTC.